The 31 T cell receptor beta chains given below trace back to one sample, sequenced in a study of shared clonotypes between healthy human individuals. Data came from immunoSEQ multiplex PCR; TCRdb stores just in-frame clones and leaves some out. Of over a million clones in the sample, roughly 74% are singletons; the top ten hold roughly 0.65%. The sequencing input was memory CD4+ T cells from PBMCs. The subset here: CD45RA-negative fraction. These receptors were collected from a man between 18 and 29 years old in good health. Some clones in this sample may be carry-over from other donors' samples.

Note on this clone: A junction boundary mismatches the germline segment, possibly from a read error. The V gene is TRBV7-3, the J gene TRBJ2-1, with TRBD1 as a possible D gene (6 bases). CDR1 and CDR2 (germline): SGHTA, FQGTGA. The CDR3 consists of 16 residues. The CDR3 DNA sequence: TGTGCCAGCAGCCTAACCGGGACAACGCGCTACAATGAGCAGTTCTTC. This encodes CASSLTGTTRYNEQFF. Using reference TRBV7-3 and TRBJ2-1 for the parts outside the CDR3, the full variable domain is GAGVSQTPSNKVTEKGKYVELRCDPISGHTALYWYRQSLGQGPEFLIYFQGTGAADDSGLPNDRFFAVRPEGSVSTLKIQRTERGDSAVYLCASSLTGTTRYNEQFFGPGTRLTVL.

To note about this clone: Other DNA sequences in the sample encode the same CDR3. This chain's CDR3 is CASSPGPYEQYF. Here the CDR3 DNA reads TGTGCCAGCAGTCCCGGCCCCTACGAGCAGTACTTC. J is TRBJ2-7 and V is TRBV28; D gene ambiguous. V lost 5 bases and J 2 bases, leaving 7 bases between the germline ends. The CDR3 consists of 12 residues. Per germline, CDR1 MDHEN and CDR2 SYDVKM.

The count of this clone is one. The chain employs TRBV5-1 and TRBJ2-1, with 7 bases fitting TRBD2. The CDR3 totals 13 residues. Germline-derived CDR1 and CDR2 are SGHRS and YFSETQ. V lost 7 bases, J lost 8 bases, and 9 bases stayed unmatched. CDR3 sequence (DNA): TGCGCCAGCCGGCCGGGAGGCACGGATGAGCAGTTCTTC. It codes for CASRPGGTDEQFF.

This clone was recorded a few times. This chain's CDR3 is CAISEKGMNTEAFF. The CDR3 nucleotides are TGTGCCATCAGTGAGAAGGGGATGAACACTGAAGCTTTCTTT. This chain joins TRBV10-3 and TRBJ1-1; perhaps TRBD1 as D (5 bases). The CDR3 is 14 amino acids. Germline V gives CDR1 ENHRY, CDR2 SYGVKD. Deletions cut 2 bases from V and 0 bases from J, with 7 bases between.

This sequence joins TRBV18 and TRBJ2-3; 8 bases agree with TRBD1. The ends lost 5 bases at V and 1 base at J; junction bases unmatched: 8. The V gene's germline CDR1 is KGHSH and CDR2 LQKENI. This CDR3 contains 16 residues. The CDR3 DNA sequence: TGTGCCAGCTCAACCCAACAGGGGGAGGGCACAGATACGCAGTATTTT. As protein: CASSTQQGEGTDTQYF. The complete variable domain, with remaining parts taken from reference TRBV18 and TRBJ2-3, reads NAGVMQNPRHLVRRRGQEARLRCSPMKGHSHVYWYRQLPEEGLKFMVYLQKENIIDESGMPKERFSAEFPKEGPSILRIQQVVRGDSAAYFCASSTQQGEGTDTQYFGPGTRLTVL.

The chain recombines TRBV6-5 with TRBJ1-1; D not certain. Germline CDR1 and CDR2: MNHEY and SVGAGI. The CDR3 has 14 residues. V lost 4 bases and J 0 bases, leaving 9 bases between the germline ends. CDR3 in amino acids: CASSSKSMNTEAFF. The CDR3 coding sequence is TGTGCCAGCAGTTCTAAATCGATGAACACTGAAGCTTTCTTT.

This chain's CDR3 is CASSLRGGEDYTF. The CDR3 DNA sequence: TGTGCCAGCAGCTTGAGAGGGGGCGAGGACTACACCTTC. The chain joins TRBV5-5 to TRBJ1-2; 7 nucleotides line up with TRBD1. CDR1 is SGHKS, CDR2 YYEKEE, per germline (reference sequence). The ends lost 1 base at V and 10 bases at J; junction bases unmatched: 7. This CDR3 spans 13 amino acids.

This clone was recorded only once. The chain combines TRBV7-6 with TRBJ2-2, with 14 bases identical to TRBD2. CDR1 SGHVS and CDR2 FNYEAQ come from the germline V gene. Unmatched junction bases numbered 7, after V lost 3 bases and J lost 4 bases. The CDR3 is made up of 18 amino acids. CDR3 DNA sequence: TGTGCCAGCAGCTTTGGACTAGCGGGAGGCGGCAGCACCGGGGAGCTGTTTTTT. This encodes CASSFGLAGGGSTGELFF.

The CDR3 sequence: CASSLNNNGEKLFF. DNA for the CDR3: TGTGCCAGCAGTTTAAACAACAATGGTGAAAAACTGTTTTTT. The J gene is TRBJ1-4, the V gene TRBV28; no firm D call. The CDR3 sequence is 14 residues long. Germline V CDR1 and CDR2: MDHEN, SYDVKM. With 2 bases removed from V and 7 bases from J, the gap between germline ends came to 11 bases.

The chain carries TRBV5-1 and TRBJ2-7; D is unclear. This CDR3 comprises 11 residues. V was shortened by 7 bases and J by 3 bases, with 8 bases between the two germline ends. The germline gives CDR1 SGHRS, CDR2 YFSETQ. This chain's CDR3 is CASRDLYEQYF. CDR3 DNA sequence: TGCGCCAGCCGCGACCTCTACGAGCAGTACTTC.

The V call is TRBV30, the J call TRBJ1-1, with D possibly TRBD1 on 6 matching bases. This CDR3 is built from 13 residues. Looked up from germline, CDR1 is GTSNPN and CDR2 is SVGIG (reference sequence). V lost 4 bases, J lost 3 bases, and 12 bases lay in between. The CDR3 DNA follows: TGTGCCTGGACACAGGGCGCGTACACTGAAGCTTTCTTT. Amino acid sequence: CAWTQGAYTEAFF.

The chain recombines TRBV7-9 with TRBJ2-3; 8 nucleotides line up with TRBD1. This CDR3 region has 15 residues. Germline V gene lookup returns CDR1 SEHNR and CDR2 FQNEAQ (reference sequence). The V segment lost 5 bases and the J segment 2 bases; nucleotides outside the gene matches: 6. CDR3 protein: CASSTGQVYTDTQYF. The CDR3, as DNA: TGTGCCAGCAGCACGGGACAGGTTTACACAGATACGCAGTATTTT.

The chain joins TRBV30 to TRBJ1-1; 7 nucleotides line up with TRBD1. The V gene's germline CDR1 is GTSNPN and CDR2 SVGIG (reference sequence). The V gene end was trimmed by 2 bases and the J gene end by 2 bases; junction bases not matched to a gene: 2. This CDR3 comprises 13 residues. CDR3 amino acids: CAWSWDRNTEAFF. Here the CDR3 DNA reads TGTGCCTGGAGTTGGGACAGAAACACTGAAGCTTTCTTT.

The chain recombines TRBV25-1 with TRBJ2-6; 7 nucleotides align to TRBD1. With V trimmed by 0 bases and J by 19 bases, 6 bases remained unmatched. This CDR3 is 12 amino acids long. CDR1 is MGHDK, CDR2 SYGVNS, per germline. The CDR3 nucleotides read TGTGCCAGCAGTGAATACACAGGGGCCCCCACTTTC. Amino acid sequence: CASSEYTGAPTF.

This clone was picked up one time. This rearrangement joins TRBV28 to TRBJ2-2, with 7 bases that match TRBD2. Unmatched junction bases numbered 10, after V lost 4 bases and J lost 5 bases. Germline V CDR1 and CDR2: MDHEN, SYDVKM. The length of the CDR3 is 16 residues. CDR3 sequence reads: CASSSIGRRETGELFF. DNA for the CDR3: TGTGCCAGCAGTTCCATCGGGAGGCGGGAGACCGGGGAGCTGTTTTTT.

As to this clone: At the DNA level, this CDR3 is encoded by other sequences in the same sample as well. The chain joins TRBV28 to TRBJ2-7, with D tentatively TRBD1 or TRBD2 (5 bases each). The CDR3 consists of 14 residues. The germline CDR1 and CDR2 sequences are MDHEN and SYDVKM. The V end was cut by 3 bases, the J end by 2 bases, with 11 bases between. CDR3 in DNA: TGTGCCAGCAGTTTGGGGACGCTTCCCTACGAGCAGTACTTC. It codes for CASSLGTLPYEQYF.

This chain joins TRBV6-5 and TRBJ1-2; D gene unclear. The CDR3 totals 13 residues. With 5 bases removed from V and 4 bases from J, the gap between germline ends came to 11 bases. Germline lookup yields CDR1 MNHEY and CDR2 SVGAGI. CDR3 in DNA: TGTGCCAGCAGTATCGACCGGGGCTATGGCTACACCTTC. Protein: CASSIDRGYGYTF.

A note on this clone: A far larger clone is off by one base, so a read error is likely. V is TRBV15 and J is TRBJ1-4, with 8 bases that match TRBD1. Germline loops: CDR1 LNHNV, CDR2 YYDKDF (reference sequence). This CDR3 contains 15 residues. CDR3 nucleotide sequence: TGTGCCACCAGCAGACGAGACAGGGGAGAAGAAAAACTGTCTTTT. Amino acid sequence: CATSRRDRGEEKLSF.

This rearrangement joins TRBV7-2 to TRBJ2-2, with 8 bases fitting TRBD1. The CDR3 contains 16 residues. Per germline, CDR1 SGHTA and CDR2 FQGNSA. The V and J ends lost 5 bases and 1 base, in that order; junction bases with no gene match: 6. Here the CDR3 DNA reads TGTGCCAGCAGCCGAAATGGACAGGGGAACACCGGGGAGCTGTTTTTT. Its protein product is CASSRNGQGNTGELFF.

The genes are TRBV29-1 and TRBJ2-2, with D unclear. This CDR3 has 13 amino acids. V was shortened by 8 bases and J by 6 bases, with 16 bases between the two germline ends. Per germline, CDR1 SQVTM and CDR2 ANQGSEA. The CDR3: CSYLGLDAGELFF. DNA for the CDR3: TGCAGCTACCTCGGGCTAGACGCCGGGGAGCTGTTTTTT.

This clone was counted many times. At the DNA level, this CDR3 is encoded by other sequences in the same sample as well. The CDR3 bases are TGTGCCAGCAGCCCCTTTGATGAGCAGTTCTTC. As protein: CASSPFDEQFF. The J gene is TRBJ2-1, the V gene TRBV2, with D uncertain. Germline V gives CDR1 SNHLY, CDR2 FYNNEI. V lost 6 bases, J lost 8 bases, and 8 bases lay in between. The CDR3 length is 11 residues.

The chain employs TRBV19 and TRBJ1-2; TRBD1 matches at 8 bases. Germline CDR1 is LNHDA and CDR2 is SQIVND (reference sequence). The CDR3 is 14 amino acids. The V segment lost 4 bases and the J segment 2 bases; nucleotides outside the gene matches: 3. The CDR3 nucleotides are TGTGCCAGTAGTAAGGGGGACAGGAACTATGGCTACACCTTC. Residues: CASSKGDRNYGYTF.

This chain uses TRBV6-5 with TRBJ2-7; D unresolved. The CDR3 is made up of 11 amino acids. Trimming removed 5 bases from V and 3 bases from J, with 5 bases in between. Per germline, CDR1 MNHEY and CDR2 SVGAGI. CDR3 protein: CASSMSYEQYF. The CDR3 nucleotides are TGTGCCAGCAGTATGAGCTACGAGCAGTACTTC.

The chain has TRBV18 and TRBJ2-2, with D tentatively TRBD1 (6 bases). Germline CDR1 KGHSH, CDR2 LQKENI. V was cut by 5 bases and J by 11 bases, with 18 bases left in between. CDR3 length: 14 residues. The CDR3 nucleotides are TGTGCCAGCTCAGCGGACAGATCTATCGGAGAGCTGTTTTTT. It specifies CASSADRSIGELFF.

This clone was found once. The CDR3 loop reads CAISPGDSFYEQYF. CDR3 DNA: TGTGCCATCAGCCCCGGGGACAGCTTCTACGAGCAGTACTTC. The gene calls are TRBV10-3 and TRBJ2-7; 7 bases align to TRBD1. Germline loops: CDR1 ENHRY, CDR2 SYGVKD. After removal of 6 bases from V and 3 bases from J, the junction contained 8 bases not matched to a gene. The CDR3 has 14 amino acids.

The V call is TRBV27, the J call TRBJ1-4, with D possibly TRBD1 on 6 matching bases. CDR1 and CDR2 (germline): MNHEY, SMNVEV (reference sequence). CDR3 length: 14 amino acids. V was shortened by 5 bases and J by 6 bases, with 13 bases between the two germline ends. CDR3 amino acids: CASSRGGADEKLFF. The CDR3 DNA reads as TGTGCCAGCAGTAGGGGGGGGGCGGATGAAAAACTGTTTTTT.

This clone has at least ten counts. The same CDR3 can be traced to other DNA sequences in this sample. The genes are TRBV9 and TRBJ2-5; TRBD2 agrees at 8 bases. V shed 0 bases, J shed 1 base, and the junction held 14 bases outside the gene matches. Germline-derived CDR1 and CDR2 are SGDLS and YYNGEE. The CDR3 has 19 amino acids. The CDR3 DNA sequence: TGTGCCAGCAGCGTAGATGGGAGGAGGGCTAGCGGGTCCCAAGAGACCCAGTACTTC. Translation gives CASSVDGRRASGSQETQYF.

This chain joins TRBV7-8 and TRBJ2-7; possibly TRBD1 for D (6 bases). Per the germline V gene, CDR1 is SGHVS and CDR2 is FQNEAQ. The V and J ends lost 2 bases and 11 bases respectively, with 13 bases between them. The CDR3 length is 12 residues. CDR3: CASSLHREGEYF. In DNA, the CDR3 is TGTGCCAGCAGCTTACACAGGGAAGGAGAGTACTTC.

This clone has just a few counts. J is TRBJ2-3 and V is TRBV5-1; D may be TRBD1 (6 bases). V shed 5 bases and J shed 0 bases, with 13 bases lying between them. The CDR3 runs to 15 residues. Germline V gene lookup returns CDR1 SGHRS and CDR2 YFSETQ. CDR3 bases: TGCGCCAGCAGAGCTGGGACACAAAGCACAGATACGCAGTATTTT. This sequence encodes CASRAGTQSTDTQYF.

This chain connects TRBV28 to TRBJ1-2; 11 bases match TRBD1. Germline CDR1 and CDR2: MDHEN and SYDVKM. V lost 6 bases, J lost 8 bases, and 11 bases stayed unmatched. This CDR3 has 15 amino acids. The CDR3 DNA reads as TGTGCCAGCAGCCCGGGGACAGGGGGTTTAGTAGGCTACACCTTC. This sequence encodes CASSPGTGGLVGYTF.

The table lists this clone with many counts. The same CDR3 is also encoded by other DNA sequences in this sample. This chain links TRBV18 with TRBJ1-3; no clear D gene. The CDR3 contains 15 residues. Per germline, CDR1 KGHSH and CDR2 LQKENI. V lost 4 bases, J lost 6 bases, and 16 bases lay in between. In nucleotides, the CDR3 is TGTGCCAGCTCACGAGGAGGGAAGGAGAAAAACACCATATATTTT. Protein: CASSRGGKEKNTIYF.